This is a list of T cell receptor beta chains from one sample in a study of CD8+ T cells in alopecia areata. Profiled with immunoSEQ multiplex PCR; TCRdb holds only in-frame clones, not every one. The sample shows 150,000 to 200,000 clones, roughly 66% of them seen only once. The sample in question was CD8+ T cells sorted from blood, obtained at week 0. These receptors originate from a human donor with alopecia areata. Each CDR3 is given without its conserved first and last residue.

cdr3_length: 13
v_call: TRBV6-5
j_call: TRBJ1-5
cdr3_aa: ASSYGVGYNQPQH

cdr3_length: 13
v_call: TRBV13
j_call: TRBJ2-1
cdr3_aa: ASTIGLAGRNEQF

cdr3_length: 13
v_call: TRBV5-1
j_call: TRBJ2-5
cdr3_aa: ASSPYGNSQETQY

cdr3_length: 14
v_call: TRBV7-6
j_call: TRBJ2-2
cdr3_aa: ASSTPVPGGTGELF

cdr3_length: 11
v_call: TRBV5-6
j_call: TRBJ1-5
cdr3_aa: ASSYREEQPQH

cdr3_length: 9
v_call: TRBV27
j_call: TRBJ1-2
cdr3_aa: ASGQGTGYT

cdr3_length: 15
v_call: TRBV5-6
j_call: TRBJ1-2
cdr3_aa: ASSSHLPTGGNYGYT

cdr3_length: 13
v_call: TRBV29-1
j_call: TRBJ2-1
cdr3_aa: SVELAAGGPYEQF

cdr3_length: 17
v_call: TRBV11-2
j_call: TRBJ2-3
cdr3_aa: ASSLVWAKLAGPGDTQY

cdr3_length: 10
v_call: TRBV29-1
j_call: TRBJ2-5
cdr3_aa: SVGDDGETQY

cdr3_length: 12
v_call: TRBV30
j_call: TRBJ1-1
cdr3_aa: AWSVGRVYTEAF